The clone carrying this T cell receptor beta chain was counted only a few times. Its specificity is not known. The sample comes from a study of T-cell memory formation after mild COVID-19. Study-wide background: Largely, the TCR clusters proved donor specific. Findings of the study overall: Chiefly within CM and EM were the contracting CD4+ clones; CD8+ ones were within EMRA.

Constant-segment-primed 5'RACE gave TCR alpha and TCR beta cDNA libraries with sample barcodes and UMIs. MiXCR was run by TCRdb on the 5' RACE reads, yielding one entry per CDR3 protein. The data show some 300,000 distinct CDR3 sequences, around a fifth seen once. The source of this sequence is a man aged 18 to 35 who had mild COVID-19 (a few samples of this study predate the infection). Cell type and time point are not known. The sequencing input was PBMCs or a T cell subset sorted from them (not recorded which).

The CDR3 loop reads CASSTTSYNEQFF. CDR3 sequence (DNA): TGCGCCAGCAGCACCACCTCCTACAATGAGCAGTTCTTC. The V and J genes are TRBV5-1 and TRBJ2-1; D uncertain. This CDR3 has 13 amino acids. V was trimmed by 4 bases and J by 0 bases, leaving 5 bases between them. Germline CDR1 SGHRS, CDR2 YFSETQ.